This T cell receptor (beta chain) was sequenced for a study of cytotoxic CD8 clonotypes in ibrutinib-treated CLL (dated by TCRdb to 2020 to 2023). In terms of the full investigation: In this cohort, about 16 patients were treatment-naive and approximately twelve were relapsed/refractory, while around 18 had unmutated IGHV. On average, each sample yielded about 250,000 productive templates and about 100,000 productive rearrangements. Cryopreserved peripheral blood mononuclear cells were collected at three points: before therapy, at response, and at either sustained remission or disease progression. Partial responses were observed in about 25 patients and complete responses in 2; after a median follow-up of roughly 72 months, remission was maintained in roughly 15 patients and progression was observed in approximately twelve. Of the approximately 86 people in the trial, 26 had longitudinal samples available. Response samples were taken after a median of approximately eleven months on treatment, ranging from roughly 6 to 36 months.

Here is what the overall study found, with its caveats: Sampling times were not matched between patients in sustained remission and patients whose disease was progressing, and lymph node repertoires were not examined. Public clonotypes were found to be uncommon and were observed to contract or remain stable during treatment; the increase in clonality was shown to reflect expansion of private clonotypes at ibrutinib response. Baseline clonality was found to be higher than that of age-matched healthy donors and was strongly correlated with circulating CD8+ T-cell counts. Clonality rose at ibrutinib response, remained stable during sustained remission, and dropped back toward baseline at progression.

Comment on this clone: Its cognate antigen has yet to be identified. Base qualities are missing; no much larger clone stands one base away.

For TCR beta library preparation, around 2 micrograms of genomic DNA were isolated from cryopreserved PBMCs. Longitudinal blood samples from CLL patients receiving ibrutinib monotherapy were subjected to high-throughput TCR beta sequencing. The patients took part in an open-label, single-center phase 2 trial of ibrutinib monotherapy. Measured from the cysteine to the phenylalanine, the CDR3 is 15 residues long. Here the CDR3 DNA is all that survives: 45 bases in frame from base 1. CDR1 SGHDT and CDR2 YYEEEE were looked up in the germline V gene. Deletion took 2 bases off V and 4 bases off J, with a span of 14 bases between the germline ends. Each clonotype received, on average, around 10x coverage in deep resolution sequencing performed on a MiSeq, where the target depth lay between 1 in 1 million and 1 in 200,000 T cells. The immunoSEQ hsTCRB Kit was used to generate the TCR beta libraries. In the paper's pipeline: ImmunoSEQ Data Assistant and ImmunoSEQ Analyzer were used for data analysis, and V, D and J genes were assigned according to IMGT definitions. Clonality, with values ranging from 0 to 1, was calculated as one minus the normalized Shannon entropy of productive rearrangement frequencies. Only overrepresented clonotypes making up at least 0.05% of each patient's repertoire were included in the public clonotype analysis. About twelve age-matched healthy donor repertoires from immuneACCESS were used as controls for clonality. As stored in TCRdb, this immuneACCESS dataset retains in-frame rearrangements with V and J assigned. A fraction of the clones does not appear; measured against another copy, unresolved V genes explain less than half of the discrepancy, and the remainder lacks a known reason. V, J and clone size reflect that table, while D and trimming were determined from the DNA. The sample data list fewer than 7,000 clones, and 65% to 70% of these were observed just once. Together, the top ten hold approximately 38% of the sample.

The clonotype originates from a human donor with chronic lymphocytic leukemia. The rearrangement joined TRBV5-6 to TRBJ2-3, with a tentative D gene TRBD2 over 6 matching bases. This specimen was PBMCs, taken before ibrutinib treatment. The nucleotides read TGTGCCAGCAGCTTACTGGAGGGGCGCGCAGATACGCAGTATTTT. Its protein reads: CASSLLEGRADTQYF.